This T cell receptor beta chain was sequenced during a study of spatial heterogeneity in lung cancer. Across the whole study: Alpha-chain sequences were consistently detected in smaller numbers than beta-chain sequences. Study-wide results and limits: Ubiquitous expanded tumor TCRs were seen in blood more at resection than at follow-up.

Documented time point: sample taken at primary tumor resection. Whole RNA, isolated from tumor, nontumor lung or frozen PBMC, was sequenced without prior sorting. CDR3 size: 21 residues. Each molecule of TCR cDNA was tagged with one unique molecular identifier. TCRdb called the 5' RACE reads again in MiXCR, with one record for every CDR3 protein. The sample records more than 30,000 distinct CDR3 sequences, roughly 5% being singletons. A word on this clonotype: What it binds is not known.

V and J are TRBV3-2 and TRBJ2-3; TRBD2, the table's D call, was not compared with the DNA. TRBV3-2 is termed a pseudogene. This clonotype originated in a female donor with early-stage non-small cell lung cancer. The sequencing here drew on PBMCs, taken at surgery. In DNA form, the CDR3 reads TGTGCCAGCAGCCAATTTAGGGGTCTTGCGGATACTCAAACGTGGGCAGATACGCAGTATTTT. As protein: CASSQFRGLADTQTWADTQYF.